The sample holds a few counts of the clone carrying this TCR beta chain. Reverse transcribing all isolated RNA meant expressed TCRB transcripts were sequenced. Assay: immunoSEQ multiplex PCR; the TCRdb copy retains only in-frame clones and omits some. The sample yields 390,000 or so clones, more than 11% seen once. The source of the sample is a study of beta chain features in type 1 diabetes. In germline, CDR1 is SGDLS, CDR2 YYNGEE. The CDR3 spans 14 residues. V was cut by 4 bases and J by 1 base, with 11 bases left in between. The genes are TRBV9 and TRBJ2-5, with TRBD2 as a possible D gene (6 bases). This receptor was taken from a man between 25 and 39 years old in good health. The material sequenced was naive CD4+ T cells from blood. The DNA for the CDR3 is TGTGCCAGCAGCCCGGGGACTGCCCAAGAGACCCAGTACTTC. Translation gives CASSPGTAQETQYF. Drawing the rest from reference TRBV9 and TRBJ2-5, the complete variable domain is DSGVTQTPKHLITATGQRVTLRCSPRSGDLSVYWYQQSLDQGLQFLIQYYNGEERAKGNILERFSAQQFPDLHSELNLSSLELGDSALYFCASSPGTAQETQYFGPGTRLLVL.